A selection of T cell receptor beta chains follows, all from one sample in a study of blood T cell repertoires in COVID-19. The data were produced by immunoSEQ multiplex PCR, yet TCRdb's version contains in-frame clones alone and is incomplete. This table holds 150,000 or so clones, about 88% found once. The source material was peripheral blood. All receptors derive from a woman in her 70s with acute or convalescent COVID-19. The CDR3 runs from the conserved cysteine through the conserved F or W. Each record gives: clone size, V gene, J gene, D gene, CDR3 DNA, CDR3 protein. The D gene is left open where the match is weak. Some rows have no size entry. The others give once, few or many, or a class for an expanded clone.

clone size: once; V gene: TRBV28; J gene: TRBJ1-5; D gene: TRBD1; CDR3 DNA: TGTGCCAGCAGTTCCCACTCGACAGGGTACAAGCCCCAGCATTTT; CDR3 protein: CASSSHSTGYKPQHF
clone size: NA; V gene: TRBV6-4; J gene: TRBJ1-1; D gene: NA; CDR3 DNA: TGTGCCAGCGCAGCACGGGGGGGCACTGAAGCTTTCTTT; CDR3 protein: CASAARGGTEAFF
clone size: NA; V gene: TRBV15; J gene: TRBJ2-1; D gene: NA; CDR3 DNA: TGTGCCACCAGCAGGGAGGGAAACAATGAGCAGTTCTTC; CDR3 protein: CATSREGNNEQFF
clone size: NA; V gene: TRBV4-2; J gene: TRBJ1-2; D gene: NA; CDR3 DNA: TGTGCCAGCAGCCAAGATGGAAGCAGCGATGGCTACACCTTC; CDR3 protein: CASSQDGSSDGYTF
clone size: once; V gene: TRBV7-9; J gene: TRBJ2-7; D gene: NA; CDR3 DNA: TGTGCCAGCAGCGCCTCGGTCCCACCCTACGAGCAGTACTTC; CDR3 protein: CASSASVPPYEQYF
clone size: NA; V gene: TRBV29-1; J gene: TRBJ1-2; D gene: NA; CDR3 DNA: TGCAGCGTTTTGGCCGGGACTCAAGTCAGATTC; CDR3 protein: CSVLAGTQVRF
clone size: NA; V gene: TRBV5-4; J gene: TRBJ1-2; D gene: NA; CDR3 DNA: TGTGCCAGCAGGGGGGGATTGACTGGGTATGGCTACACCTTC; CDR3 protein: CASRGGLTGYGYTF
clone size: NA; V gene: TRBV30; J gene: TRBJ2-1; D gene: NA; CDR3 DNA: TGTGCCGCGGATGACAGGTCTTTGTCCTACAATGAGCAGTTCTTC; CDR3 protein: CAADDRSLSYNEQFF
clone size: NA; V gene: TRBV12-5; J gene: TRBJ1-4; D gene: TRBD1; CDR3 DNA: TGTGCTAGTGGTCGGGGGACAGTTAATGAAAAACTGTTTTTT; CDR3 protein: CASGRGTVNEKLFF
clone size: NA; V gene: TRBV4-2; J gene: TRBJ2-1; D gene: TRBD1; CDR3 DNA: TGTGCCAGCAGCCAGAGGGGACAGGGGGGACTTTACAATGAGCAGTTCTTC; CDR3 protein: CASSQRGQGGLYNEQFF